The clone carrying this TCR beta chain was seen ten or more times. What it binds is not known. Trimming removed 4 bases at V and 0 bases at J, with 11 bases between. The CDR3 loop spans 15 amino acids. CDR1 and CDR2 from the germline V gene are PRHDT and FYEKMQ (reference sequence). The data were taken from a study of early T cells in non-severe SARS-CoV-2 infection. Overall study findings and caveats: Comparison of clonotypes with VDJdb favored anti-spike CD8 responses while missing private and CD4 specificities.

Individual cDNA molecules were tagged with unique molecular identifiers. TCRdb used MiXCR to reprocess the 5' RACE reads, holding one entry per CDR3 protein. The table lists 25,000 to 35,000 distinct CDR3 sequences, about 4.5% of them singletons. Sequenced: whole blood. This receptor was taken from an adult who was a healthcare worker with PCR-confirmed SARS-CoV-2 infection or an uninfected control (not recorded which). This chain links TRBV13 with TRBJ2-3; weak D call: TRBD2 (6 bases). The CDR3 reads CASSSGLLSTDTQYF. The CDR3 DNA reads as TGTGCCAGCAGCTCTGGACTACTTAGCACAGATACGCAGTATTTT.